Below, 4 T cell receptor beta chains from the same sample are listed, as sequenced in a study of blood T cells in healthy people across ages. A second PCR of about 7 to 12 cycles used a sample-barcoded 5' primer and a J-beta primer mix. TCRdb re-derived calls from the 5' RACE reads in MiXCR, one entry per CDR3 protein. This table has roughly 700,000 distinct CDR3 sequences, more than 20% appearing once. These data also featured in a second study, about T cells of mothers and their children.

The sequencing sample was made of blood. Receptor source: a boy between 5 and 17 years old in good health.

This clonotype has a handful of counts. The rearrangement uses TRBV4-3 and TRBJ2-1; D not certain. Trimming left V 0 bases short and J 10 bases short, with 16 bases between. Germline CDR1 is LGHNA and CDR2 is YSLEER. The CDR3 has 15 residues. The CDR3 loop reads CASSQDPGEKEEQFF. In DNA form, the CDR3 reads TGCGCCAGCAGCCAAGATCCAGGCGAAAAGGAGGAGCAGTTCTTC.

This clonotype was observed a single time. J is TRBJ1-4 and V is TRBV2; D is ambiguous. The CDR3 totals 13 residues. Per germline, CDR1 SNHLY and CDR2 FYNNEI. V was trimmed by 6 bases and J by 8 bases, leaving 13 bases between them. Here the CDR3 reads CASRIRVGEKLFF. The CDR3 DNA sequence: TGTGCCAGCAGAATAAGGGTGGGGGAAAAACTGTTTTTT.

The CDR3 loop is CASSLEGATEAFF. The CDR3 DNA is TGTGCCAGCAGTTTAGAGGGGGCTACTGAAGCTTTCTTT. The gene calls are TRBV12-3 or TRBV12-4 and TRBJ1-1; 7 positions agree with TRBD1. CDR3 length: 13 residues. V was clipped by 1 base and J by 5 bases; unmatched bases: 1.

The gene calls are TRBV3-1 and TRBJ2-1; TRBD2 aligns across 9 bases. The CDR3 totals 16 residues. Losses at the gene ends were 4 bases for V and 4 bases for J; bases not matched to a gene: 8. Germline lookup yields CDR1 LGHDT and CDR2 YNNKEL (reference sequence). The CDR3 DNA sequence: TGTGCCAGCAGCCCCCTCGGACTAGCGCGTTACAATGAGCAGTTCTTC. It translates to CASSPLGLARYNEQFF.